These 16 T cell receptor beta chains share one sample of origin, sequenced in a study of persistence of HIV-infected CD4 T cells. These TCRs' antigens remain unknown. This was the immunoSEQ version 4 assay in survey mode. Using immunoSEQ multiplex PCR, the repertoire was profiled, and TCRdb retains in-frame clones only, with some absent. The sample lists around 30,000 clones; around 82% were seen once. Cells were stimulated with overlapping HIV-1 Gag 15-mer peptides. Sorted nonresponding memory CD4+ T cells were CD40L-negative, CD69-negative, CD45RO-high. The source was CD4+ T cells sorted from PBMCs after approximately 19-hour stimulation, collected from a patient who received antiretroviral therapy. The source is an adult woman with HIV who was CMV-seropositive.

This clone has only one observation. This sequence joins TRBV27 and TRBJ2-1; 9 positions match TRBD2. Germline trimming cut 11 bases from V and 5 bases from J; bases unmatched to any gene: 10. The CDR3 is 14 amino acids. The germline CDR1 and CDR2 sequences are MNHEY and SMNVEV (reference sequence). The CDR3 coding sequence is TGTGCCCTACGACCGGGACTAGCCGACAATGAGCAGTTCTTC. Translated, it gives CALRPGLADNEQFF.

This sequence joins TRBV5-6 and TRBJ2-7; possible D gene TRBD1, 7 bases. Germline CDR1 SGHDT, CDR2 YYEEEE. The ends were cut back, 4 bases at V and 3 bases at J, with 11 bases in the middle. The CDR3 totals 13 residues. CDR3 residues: CASSPGGLYEQYF. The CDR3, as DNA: TGTGCCAGCAGCCCAGGGGGGCTCTACGAGCAGTACTTC.

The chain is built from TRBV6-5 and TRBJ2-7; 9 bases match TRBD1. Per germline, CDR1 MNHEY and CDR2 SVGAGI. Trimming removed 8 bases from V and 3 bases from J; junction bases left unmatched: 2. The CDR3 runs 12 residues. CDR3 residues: CASRDRVYEQYF. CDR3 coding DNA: TGTGCCAGCCGGGACAGGGTCTACGAGCAGTACTTC.

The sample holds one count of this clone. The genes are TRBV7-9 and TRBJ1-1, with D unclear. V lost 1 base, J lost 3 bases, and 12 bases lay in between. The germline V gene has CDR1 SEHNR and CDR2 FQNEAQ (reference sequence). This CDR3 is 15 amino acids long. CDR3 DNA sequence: TGTGCCAGCAGCTTAGTATTATTAGCGGACACTGAAGCTTTCTTT. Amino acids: CASSLVLLADTEAFF.

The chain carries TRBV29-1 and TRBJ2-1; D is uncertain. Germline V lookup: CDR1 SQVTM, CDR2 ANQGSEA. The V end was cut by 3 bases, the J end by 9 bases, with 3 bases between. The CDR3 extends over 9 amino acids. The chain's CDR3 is CSVELEQFF. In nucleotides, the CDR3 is TGCAGCGTTGAGCTTGAGCAGTTCTTC.

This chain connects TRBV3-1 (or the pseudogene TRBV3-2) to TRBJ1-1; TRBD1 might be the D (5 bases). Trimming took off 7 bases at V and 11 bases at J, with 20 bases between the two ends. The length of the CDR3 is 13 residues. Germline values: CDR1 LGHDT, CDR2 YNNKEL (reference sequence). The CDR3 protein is CASNFWGLGMAFF. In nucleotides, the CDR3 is TGTGCCAGCAATTTCTGGGGCCTCGGGATGGCTTTCTTT.

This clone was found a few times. In DNA, the CDR3 is TGTGCCAGCAGCGCCGCTCGCCTATCTGGAAACACCATATATTTT. Its translation: CASSAARLSGNTIYF. The rearrangement links TRBV6-5 to TRBJ1-3; D not certain. Trimming removed 6 bases from V and 1 base from J, with 13 bases in between. CDR3 length equals 15 residues. Germline V gene data show CDR1 as MNHEY and CDR2 as SVGAGI.

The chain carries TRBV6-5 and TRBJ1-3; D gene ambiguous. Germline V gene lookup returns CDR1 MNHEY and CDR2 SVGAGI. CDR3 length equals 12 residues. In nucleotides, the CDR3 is TGTACAACAGCCACCGTTGGGAACACCATATATTTT. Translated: CTTATVGNTIYF.

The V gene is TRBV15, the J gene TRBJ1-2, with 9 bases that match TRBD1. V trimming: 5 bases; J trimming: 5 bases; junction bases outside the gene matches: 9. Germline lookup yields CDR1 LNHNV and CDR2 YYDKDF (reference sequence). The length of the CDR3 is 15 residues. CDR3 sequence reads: CATSPQGQGNYGYTF. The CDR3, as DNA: TGTGCCACCAGCCCCCAGGGACAGGGAAATTATGGCTACACCTTC.

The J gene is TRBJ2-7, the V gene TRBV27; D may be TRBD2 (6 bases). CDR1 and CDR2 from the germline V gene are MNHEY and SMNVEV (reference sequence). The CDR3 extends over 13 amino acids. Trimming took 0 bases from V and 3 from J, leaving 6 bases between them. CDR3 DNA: TGTGCCAGCAGTTTATCGGGGGGCTACGAGCAGTACTTC. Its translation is CASSLSGGYEQYF.

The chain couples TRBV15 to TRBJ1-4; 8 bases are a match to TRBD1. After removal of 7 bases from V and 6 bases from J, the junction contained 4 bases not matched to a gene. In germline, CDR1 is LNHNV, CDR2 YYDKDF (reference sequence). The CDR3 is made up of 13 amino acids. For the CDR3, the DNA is TGTGCCACCACCGGGACAGGACATGAAAAACTGTTTTTT. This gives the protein CATTGTGHEKLFF.

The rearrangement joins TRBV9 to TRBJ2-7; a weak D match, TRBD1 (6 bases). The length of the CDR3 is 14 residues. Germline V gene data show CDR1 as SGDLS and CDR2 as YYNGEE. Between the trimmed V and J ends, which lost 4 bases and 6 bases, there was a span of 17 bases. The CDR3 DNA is TGTGCCAGCAGCCCAACCGGAACAGGGCTCGAGCAGTACTTC. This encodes CASSPTGTGLEQYF.

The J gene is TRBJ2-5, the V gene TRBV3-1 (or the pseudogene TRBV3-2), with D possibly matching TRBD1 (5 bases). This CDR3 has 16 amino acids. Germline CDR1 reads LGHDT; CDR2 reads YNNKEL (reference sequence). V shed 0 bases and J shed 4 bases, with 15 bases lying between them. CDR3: CASSQDWVGRGETQYF. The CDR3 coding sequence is TGTGCCAGCAGCCAAGACTGGGTGGGAAGGGGAGAGACCCAGTACTTC.

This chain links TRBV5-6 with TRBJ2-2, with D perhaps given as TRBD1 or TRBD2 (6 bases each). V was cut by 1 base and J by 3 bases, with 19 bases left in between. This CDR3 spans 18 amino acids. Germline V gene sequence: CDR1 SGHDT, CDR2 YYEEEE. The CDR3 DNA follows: TGTGCCAGCAGCTTGCTCGCGGGGACAATAGCGGACACCGGGGAGCTGTTTTTT. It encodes CASSLLAGTIADTGELFF.

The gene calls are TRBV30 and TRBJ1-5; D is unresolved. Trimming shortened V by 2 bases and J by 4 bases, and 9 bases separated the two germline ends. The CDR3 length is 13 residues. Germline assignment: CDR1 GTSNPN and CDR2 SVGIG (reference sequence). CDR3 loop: CAWSIRGNQPQHF. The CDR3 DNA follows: TGTGCCTGGAGTATCCGGGGTAATCAGCCCCAGCATTTT.

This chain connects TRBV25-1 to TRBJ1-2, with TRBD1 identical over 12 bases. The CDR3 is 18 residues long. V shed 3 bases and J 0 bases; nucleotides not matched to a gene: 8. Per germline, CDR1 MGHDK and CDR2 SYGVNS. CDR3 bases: TGTGCCAGCAGTGAGTCCCCGGGACAGGGGGCCGCTAACTATGGCTACACCTTC. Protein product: CASSESPGQGAANYGYTF.